A selection of T cell receptor beta chains follows, all from one sample in a study of blood T cells in healthy people across ages. MiXCR was run by TCRdb on the 5' RACE reads, yielding one entry per CDR3 protein. The repertoire holds 790,000 or so distinct CDR3 sequences, around half seen once, with 15% to 20% in the top ten. Source material: blood. The receptors were sampled from a man older than 75 in good health. Each CDR3 is given with its conserved first and last residue. A D gene is named only where the DNA matches it firmly. Part of the rows lack a size; the others show once, few, many or a class for expanded clones.

CDR3nt | CDR3aa | d_gene | abundance | j_gene | v_gene
TGTGCCAGCAGCTTACAGAACTATGGCTACACCTTC | CASSLQNYGYTF | NA | NA | TRBJ1-2 | TRBV7-8
TGTGCCAGCACCTCATCCCGTTCAACGGCGCAGCAGTACTTC | CASTSSRSTAQQYF | NA | few | TRBJ2-7 | TRBV12-3/TRBV12-4
TGTGCCAGCAGTTACTCTGAGGCGAGCTCCTACGAGCAGTACTTC | CASSYSEASSYEQYF | NA | NA | TRBJ2-7 | TRBV6-5
TGTGCCAGCAGCCAACCGGGACCGGGGGCGAACTATGGCTACACCTTC | CASSQPGPGANYGYTF | NA | NA | TRBJ1-2 | TRBV3-1
TGTGCCAGCAGCCCAACTACGTACCAAGAGACCCAGTACTTC | CASSPTTYQETQYF | NA | NA | TRBJ2-5 | TRBV4-2
TGTGCCAGCACGTCAGCGCAACAAGAGACCCAGTACTTC | CASTSAQQETQYF | NA | few | TRBJ2-5 | TRBV6-6
TGTGCCAGCAGCCCCACTAGCGGGAGGAGCGAGCAGTACTTC | CASSPTSGRSEQYF | TRBD2 | once | TRBJ2-7 | TRBV2
TGTGCCAGCAGCTTTGGTAGCGGGAGTGAAGATACGCAGTATTTT | CASSFGSGSEDTQYF | TRBD2 | few | TRBJ2-3 | TRBV7-6
TGTGCCAGCAGAGGCTCGCTGGGTCGGGCTGCCTCGACGCAGTATTTT | CASRGSLGRAASTQYF | NA | few | TRBJ2-3 | TRBV25-1
TGTGCCAGCAGCTTTAAGCGGACAGATACCTACGAGCAGTACTTC | CASSFKRTDTYEQYF | NA | NA | TRBJ2-7 | TRBV7-9
TGCAGCGTTGAAGGACTAGCGGCCAGCTCCTACAATGAGCAGTTCTTC | CSVEGLAASSYNEQFF | TRBD2 | few | TRBJ2-1 | TRBV29-1